The sequence of this TCR beta chain was determined in a study of OX40 agonist ivuxolimab in advanced cancers. Study as a whole: Ivuxolimab was delivered to patients intravenously every 2 weeks at doses spanning 0.01 to 10 mg/kg.

The CDR3 runs to 14 residues. Germline V CDR1 and CDR2: SGHDT, YYEEEE. The junction had 4 bases not matched to a gene; V was cut back by 4 bases and J by 2 bases. Clones were read by immunoSEQ multiplex PCR, and TCRdb kept only the in-frame ones, dropping some. This table has about 14,000 clones, 80% appearing once. The sequencing used CD4+ or CD8+ T cells sorted from blood, collected in a trial of the OX40 agonist ivuxolimab. The chain links TRBV5-6 to TRBJ2-3; 7 bases align to TRBD2. This clonotype was obtained from an adult with an advanced solid tumor such as melanoma, head and neck, liver or kidney cancer. The chain's CDR3 is CASSREDVTDTQYF. CDR3 nucleotides: TGTGCCAGCAGCCGGGAGGATGTCACAGATACGCAGTATTTT.